A selection of T cell receptor beta chains follows, all from one sample in a study of T cell clonotyping in hematopoietic cell transplantation. This table comes from immunoSEQ multiplex PCR, and its TCRdb copy is limited to in-frame clones, with some not included. The repertoire has 10,000 to 11,000 clones, 50% to 65% of them found once; the top ten carry over 10%. The material was peripheral blood mononuclear cells, obtained 100 days after allogeneic stem cell transplant. The receptor set was obtained from a female patient aged 50 to 65 who had an allogeneic stem cell transplant from an unrelated donor, so the T cells may come from the graft donor. Some clones in this sample may be carry-over from other donors' samples. The CDR3 runs from the conserved cysteine through the conserved F or W. D genes are given only for firm matches. Only part of the rows carry a size: once, few, many, or a class if the clone is expanded.

V	size	D	J	DNA	CDR3
TRBV7-2	-	-	TRBJ2-7	TGTGCCAGCAGCTTACCCATATATGCCCACCGGGACCTCAAAGTTGAGCAGTACTTC	CASSLPIYAHRDLKVEQYF
TRBV19	few	TRBD1	TRBJ1-5	TGTGCCAGTATGAGACAGGGTTGGAATCAGCCCCAGCATTTT	CASMRQGWNQPQHF
TRBV11-1	-	-	TRBJ2-5	TGTGCCAGCAGCTCCGCGGAAGATGAGACCCAGTACTTC	CASSSAEDETQYF
TRBV19	-	-	TRBJ2-6	TGTGCCAGTAGTGTTGAACGGGGGGCCAACGTCCTGACTTTC	CASSVERGANVLTF
TRBV25-1	-	-	TRBJ2-1	TGTGCCAGCAGTGCAAGGACAGCGGGTGAGCAGTTCTTC	CASSARTAGEQFF
TRBV30	-	-	TRBJ1-2	TGTGCCTCGTATGCTGCCGGCTACACCTTC	CASYAAGYTF
TRBV30	-	-	TRBJ1-1	TGTGCCTGGAGTGGGGGCTCTGGAGCTTTCTTT	CAWSGGSGAFF
TRBV29-1	-	-	TRBJ1-1	TGCAGCGTTGCGGCAGGAGAAAACACTGAAGCTTTCTTT	CSVAAGENTEAFF
TRBV30	-	TRBD1	TRBJ1-5	TGTGCCTGGAGTGTGAGACAGGGTGGGAGAAGCAATCAGCCCCAGCATTTT	CAWSVRQGGRSNQPQHF
TRBV30	-	-	TRBJ2-7	TGTGCCTGGAGTGTACGGGGGGCCGGCTACGAGCAGTACTTC	CAWSVRGAGYEQYF
TRBV19	few	-	TRBJ2-6	TGTGCCAGTATCTCCGGCTGGGGGGGGCCAAGAAGCTCTGGGGCCAACGTCCTGACTTTC	CASISGWGGPRSSGANVLTF
TRBV4-3	-	-	TRBJ2-3	TGCGCCAGCAGCCAAGAGCCACTACAGGATACGCAGTATTTT	CASSQEPLQDTQYF
TRBV29-1	once	TRBD2	TRBJ2-7	TGCAGCGTTGGACTAGCGGGAGCCTCCTACGAGCAGTACTTC	CSVGLAGASYEQYF
TRBV4-1	-	TRBD1	TRBJ1-2	TGCGCCAGCAGCCCACAGGGGGCGAACTATGGCTACACCTTC	CASSPQGANYGYTF